This T cell receptor (beta chain) was obtained from a study of PD-1 and CTLA-4 blockade in melanoma. The CDR3 totals 17 residues. The V gene's germline CDR1 is SEHNR and CDR2 FQNEAQ (reference sequence). V dropped 5 bases and J dropped 2; count of bases not matched to a gene: 11. This table comes from immunoSEQ multiplex PCR, and its TCRdb copy is limited to in-frame clones, with some not included. The sample shows some 30,000 clones, around 89% of them seen only once. This clonotype originated in a human donor with melanoma. The chain is built from TRBV7-9 and TRBJ2-1; the match to TRBD1 covers 8 bases. The material was CD8+ T cells from peripheral blood, obtained from a patient given anti-PD-1 treatment. The CDR3 loop is CASSGRQGHYPYNEQFF. CDR3 nucleotides: TGTGCCAGCAGCGGGAGACAGGGGCACTATCCCTACAATGAGCAGTTCTTC.